Listed here is a single T cell receptor beta chain. This CDR3 has 14 amino acids. Unmatched junction bases numbered 11, after V lost 6 bases and J lost 13 bases. The germline V gene encodes CDR1 SEHNR and CDR2 FQNEAQ (reference sequence). The sample is drawn from a study of blood T cell repertoires in COVID-19. Original data processing: Amplification from reference gene primers served as the basis for estimated nucleated cell counts. Method: immunoSEQ multiplex PCR; TCRdb's copy keeps in-frame clones and lacks some. The D gene and trimming were derived from the DNA, and the V and J assignments and clone size from that table. This table has 65,000 to 95,000 clones, about 87% appearing once.

The rearrangement joins TRBV7-9 to TRBJ1-6, with 8 bases identical to TRBD1. The receptor comes from a man aged 50-59 years with active COVID-19. Sequencing input: peripheral blood. Here the CDR3 DNA reads TGTGCCAGCAGTGACCGGGACGCAGGGGGCCCCCTCCACTTT. It codes for CASSDRDAGGPLHF.